These 30 T cell receptor beta chains were all obtained from the same sample, sequenced in a study of blood T cell repertoires in COVID-19. TCRdb's copy holds only in-frame clones and misses some; the assay was immunoSEQ multiplex PCR. The repertoire holds around 99,000 clones, with less than 85% as singletons. The sequencing input was peripheral blood. All receptors come from a human donor in a cohort sampled during active or convalescent COVID-19.

This clone was seen more than once but under ten times. The sample carries other DNA sequences with the same CDR3. This chain joins TRBV7-2 and TRBJ2-2; tentative D call: TRBD2 (6 bases). The CDR3 has 14 amino acids. Looked up from germline, CDR1 is SGHTA and CDR2 is FQGNSA. Trimming removed 1 base at V and 4 bases at J, with 7 bases between. The CDR3 nucleotides read TGTGCCAGCAGCTTAGTGGGGGGCACCGGGGAGCTGTTTTTT. Translating it yields CASSLVGGTGELFF.

The chain combines TRBV2 with TRBJ2-5; no clear D. The CDR3 totals 11 residues. Trimming took 5 bases from V and 2 from J, leaving 3 bases between them. CDR1 is SNHLY and CDR2 is FYNNEI in the germline V gene. The CDR3 protein is CASSPQETQYF. The CDR3 nucleotides read TGTGCCAGCAGTCCACAAGAGACCCAGTACTTC. Looking up the rest from reference TRBV2 and TRBJ2-5 gives the full variable domain: EPEVTQTPSHQVTQMGQEVILRCVPISNHLYFYWYRQILGQKVEFLVSFYNNEISEKSEIFDDQFSVERPDGSNFTLKIRSTKLEDSAMYFCASSPQETQYFGPGTRLLVL.

This chain joins TRBV29-1 and TRBJ1-1, with unresolved D. The germline V gene encodes CDR1 SQVTM and CDR2 ANQGSEA. V shed 7 bases and J shed 0 bases, with 15 bases lying between them. The CDR3 sequence is 14 residues long. This CDR3 is CSGHTQAMNTEAFF. In nucleotides, the CDR3 is TGCAGCGGTCACACGCAGGCCATGAACACTGAAGCTTTCTTT. The full variable domain, its missing parts supplied by reference TRBV29-1 and TRBJ1-1, is SAVISQKPSRDICQRGTSLTIQCQVDSQVTMMFWYRQQPGQSLTLIATANQGSEATYESGFVIDKFPISRPNLTFSTLTVSNMSPEDSSIYLCSGHTQAMNTEAFFGQGTRLTVV.

Only one count was recorded for this clone. Here the CDR3 reads CASSNAGGYVGNEQFF. The DNA of the CDR3 is TGTGCCAGTAGTAACGCAGGGGGCTACGTTGGGAATGAGCAGTTCTTC. The genes are TRBV19 and TRBJ2-1; 8 bases fit TRBD1. This CDR3 has 16 residues. Germline CDR1 is LNHDA and CDR2 is SQIVND (reference sequence). Trimming cost V 4 bases and J 7 bases; bases outside gene matches: 12.

This chain uses TRBV19 with TRBJ1-5; a weak D match, TRBD1 (6 bases). Germline loops: CDR1 LNHDA, CDR2 SQIVND (reference sequence). V dropped 6 bases and J dropped 6 bases, with 15 bases sitting between them. The CDR3 has 14 amino acids. CDR3 region: CASRDRSLAQPQHF. The CDR3 DNA is TGTGCCAGTAGAGACAGGTCTCTCGCTCAGCCCCAGCATTTT.

This sequence joins TRBV3-1 (or the pseudogene TRBV3-2) and TRBJ1-2; D might be TRBD1 (5 bases). Germline CDR1 is LGHDT and CDR2 is YNNKEL (reference sequence). The V end lost 5 bases, the J end lost 7 bases, and 14 bases lay between the germline ends. The CDR3 is made up of 13 amino acids. The CDR3 protein is CASSWQGFSGYTF. The CDR3 bases are TGTGCCAGCAGCTGGCAGGGCTTTTCTGGCTACACCTTC.

This sequence joins TRBV28 and TRBJ1-1; D possibly corresponds to TRBD1 (5 bases). This CDR3 has 14 amino acids. From germline, CDR1 is MDHEN and CDR2 SYDVKM. V was shortened by 3 bases and J by 4 bases, with 12 bases between the two germline ends. The DNA of the CDR3 is TGTGCCAGCAGTTTTATCGGGGGGATCACTGAAGCTTTCTTT. Its protein product is CASSFIGGITEAFF.

The chain combines TRBV5-4 with TRBJ1-1; 11 nucleotides match TRBD1. CDR1 is SGHNT, CDR2 YYREEE, per germline (reference sequence). The length of the CDR3 is 15 residues. V trimming: 4 bases; J trimming: 5 bases; junction bases outside the gene matches: 7. CDR3 loop: CASSPLGTGGTEAFF. In DNA form, the CDR3 reads TGTGCCAGCAGCCCTCTCGGGACAGGGGGTACTGAAGCTTTCTTT. Drawing the rest from reference TRBV5-4 and TRBJ1-1, the complete variable domain is ETGVTQSPTHLIKTRGQQVTLRCSSQSGHNTVSWYQQALGQGPQFIFQYYREEENGRGNFPPRFSGLQFPNYSSELNVNALELDDSALYLCASSPLGTGGTEAFFGQGTRLTVV.

The chain has TRBV9 and TRBJ1-3; no firm D call. Trimming shortened V by 4 bases and J by 0 bases, and 8 bases separated the two germline ends. CDR1 and CDR2 (germline): SGDLS, YYNGEE. The CDR3 length is 14 residues. As DNA, the CDR3 is TGTGCCAGCAGCCAACACCCCTCTGGAAACACCATATATTTT. Translated: CASSQHPSGNTIYF.

The V call is TRBV28, the J call TRBJ2-1, with 12 positions matching TRBD1. Germline V gene lookup returns CDR1 MDHEN and CDR2 SYDVKM. V lost 3 bases, J lost 7 bases, and 16 bases stayed unmatched. The CDR3 runs 19 residues. CDR3 residues: CASSFSWGQPGQGANEQFF. The CDR3 coding sequence is TGTGCCAGCAGTTTTTCTTGGGGACAACCGGGACAGGGGGCTAATGAGCAGTTCTTC.

The chain has TRBV19 and TRBJ2-7; 7 nucleotides match TRBD1. The CDR3 length is 15 residues. Looked up from germline, CDR1 is LNHDA and CDR2 is SQIVND (reference sequence). After removal of 9 bases from V and 4 bases from J, the junction contained 15 bases not matched to a gene. CDR3 protein: CASRAGAGGMYEQYF. Here the CDR3 DNA reads TGTGCCAGCAGGGCCGGCGCAGGGGGTATGTACGAGCAGTACTTC.

This clone was detected many times. CDR3 in DNA: TGCGCCAGCAGCGAAGTCGGGTTCTTGGGGACAGGGACTCAGCCCCAGCATTTT. Amino acids: CASSEVGFLGTGTQPQHF. The chain recombines TRBV4-1 with TRBJ1-5, with 9 positions matching TRBD1. Per germline, CDR1 MGHRA and CDR2 YSYEKL. V lost 5 bases to trimming and J lost 6 bases; unmatched junction nucleotides: 17. The length of the CDR3 is 18 residues.

This rearrangement joins TRBV7-6 to TRBJ2-5; 8 bases match TRBD1. This CDR3 spans 17 amino acids. The V gene's germline CDR1 is SGHVS and CDR2 FNYEAQ. The junction had 15 bases not matched to a gene; V was cut back by 8 bases and J by 1 base. CDR3 in DNA: TGTGCCAGCGGGAGAACAGGGGGATTTTCTTCCCAAGAGACCCAGTACTTC. Its protein product is CASGRTGGFSSQETQYF.

The chain is built from TRBV27 and TRBJ2-4; D is uncertain. Trimming took 5 bases from V and 0 from J, leaving 5 bases between them. CDR1 and CDR2 from the germline V gene are MNHEY and SMNVEV (reference sequence). The CDR3 loop spans 13 amino acids. The CDR3 region is CASSTLAKNIQYF. The CDR3, as DNA: TGTGCCAGCAGTACTCTAGCCAAAAACATTCAGTACTTC.

In its sample, this clone was seen a few times. The chain carries TRBV2 and TRBJ1-1; D is ambiguous. Germline CDR1 reads SNHLY; CDR2 reads FYNNEI. CDR3 length equals 15 residues. Deletions cut 1 base from V and 4 bases from J, with 13 bases between. CDR3 in DNA: TGTGCCAGCAGTGAAGTGGGCCTTCTAATCACTGAAGCTTTCTTT. It codes for CASSEVGLLITEAFF.

The table lists this clone with a few counts. The chain carries TRBV7-8 and TRBJ2-2; 11 bases are a match to TRBD1. This CDR3 is built from 16 residues. After removal of 5 bases from V and 5 bases from J, the junction contained 7 bases not matched to a gene. Germline CDR1 is SGHVS and CDR2 is FQNEAQ. Here the CDR3 DNA reads TGTGCCAGCAGCCCCCGGACAGGGGGCTATACCGGGGAGCTGTTTTTT. Translation: CASSPRTGGYTGELFF.

This clone occurred once. The chain couples TRBV6-5 to TRBJ2-5, with 9 bases fitting TRBD1. This CDR3 has 15 residues. Unmatched junction bases numbered 4, after V lost 5 bases and J lost 0 bases. Germline V gene sequence: CDR1 MNHEY, CDR2 SVGAGI. The CDR3 sequence is CASSQDRGYQETQYF. The CDR3 coding sequence is TGTGCCAGCAGTCAGGACAGGGGTTACCAAGAGACCCAGTACTTC.

This chain joins TRBV7-9 and TRBJ2-1; D possibly corresponds to TRBD1 (6 bases). This CDR3 has 16 residues. The ends were cut back, 3 bases at V and 5 bases at J, with 17 bases in the middle. The germline gives CDR1 SEHNR, CDR2 FQNEAQ (reference sequence). CDR3 bases: TGTGCCAGCAGCTTGATTGGACAGCGATCACACAATGAGCAGTTCTTC. Protein: CASSLIGQRSHNEQFF.

There are a few counts of this clone. V and J are TRBV10-2 and TRBJ1-3, with D possibly being TRBD1 (5 bases). The germline V gene encodes CDR1 WSHSY and CDR2 SAAADI. The CDR3 contains 14 residues. V dropped 6 bases and J dropped 8 bases, with 17 bases sitting between them. CDR3 residues: CASRPRVPSDTIYF. As DNA, the CDR3 is TGCGCCAGCAGGCCCAGGGTTCCGTCGGACACCATATATTTT.

The chain has TRBV2 and TRBJ2-7, with TRBD2 identical over 11 bases. CDR1 and CDR2 from the germline V gene are SNHLY and FYNNEI. CDR3 size: 16 residues. V shed 2 bases, J shed 2 bases, and the junction held 5 bases outside the gene matches. Here the CDR3 reads CASSEKLAGGTYEQYF. The CDR3 nucleotides read TGTGCCAGCAGTGAAAAATTAGCGGGAGGGACCTACGAGCAGTACTTC.

The rearrangement joins TRBV7-9 to TRBJ2-7; perhaps TRBD2 as D (5 bases). The ends were cut back, 6 bases at V and 3 bases at J, with 12 bases in the middle. Looked up from germline, CDR1 is SEHNR and CDR2 is FQNEAQ (reference sequence). The CDR3 length is 13 residues. CDR3 coding DNA: TGTGCCAGCAGAAAAGAGGGCCTCTACGAGCAGTACTTC. Amino acid sequence: CASRKEGLYEQYF. Full variable domain (missing parts from reference TRBV7-9 and TRBJ2-7): DTGVSQNPRHKITKRGQNVTFRCDPISEHNRLYWYRQTLGQGPEFLTYFQNEAQLEKSRLLSDRFSAERPKGSFSTLEIQRTEQGDSAMYLCASRKEGLYEQYFGPGTRLTVT.

This clone was counted between two and nine times. The chain combines TRBV7-4 with TRBJ2-1, with D hard to call. Trimming stripped 1 base from V and 0 bases from J, with 13 bases between. The germline V gene encodes CDR1 SGHVT and CDR2 SQSDAQ. This CDR3 region has 17 residues. CDR3 bases: TGTGCCAGCAGCTTAGTTTTGGAGACGAGCTCCTACAATGAGCAGTTCTTC. It yields the protein CASSLVLETSSYNEQFF.

The chain carries TRBV5-4 and TRBJ2-1; 9 bases are shared with TRBD2. V lost 4 bases and J lost 4; bases outside the gene matches: 12. The V gene's germline CDR1 is SGHNT and CDR2 YYREEE (reference sequence). The CDR3 spans 17 residues. The CDR3 is CASSLPSQRGAYNEQFF. Here the CDR3 DNA reads TGTGCCAGCAGCCTACCATCTCAGCGGGGGGCGTACAATGAGCAGTTCTTC.

The chain is built from TRBV2 and TRBJ1-5; D is unresolved. The V end lost 3 bases, the J end lost 4 bases, and 7 bases lay between the germline ends. Germline CDR1 reads SNHLY; CDR2 reads FYNNEI. The CDR3 has 13 residues. For the CDR3, the DNA is TGTGCCAGCAGTGACCGGGAAAATCAGCCCCAGCATTTT. It codes for CASSDRENQPQHF.

The chain uses TRBV9 and TRBJ1-1, with D uncertain. The CDR3 has 10 residues. V was trimmed by 9 bases and J by 9 bases, leaving 12 bases between them. Per germline, CDR1 SGDLS and CDR2 YYNGEE. The CDR3 nucleotides are TGTGCCACCCTTAAGCTACAAGCTTTCTTT. It encodes CATLKLQAFF.

This clone was counted a single time. The V and J genes are TRBV6-5 and TRBJ1-1, with D tentatively TRBD1 (6 bases). The CDR3 has 13 amino acids. With 7 bases removed from V and 1 base from J, the gap between germline ends came to 10 bases. Germline CDR1 reads MNHEY; CDR2 reads SVGAGI. The CDR3 region is CASKGHQNTEAFF. The CDR3 coding sequence is TGTGCCAGCAAGGGACACCAGAACACTGAAGCTTTCTTT.

This clone was observed a few times. The rearrangement links TRBV27 to TRBJ2-2, with 8 bases that match TRBD2. Looked up from germline, CDR1 is MNHEY and CDR2 is SMNVEV (reference sequence). V was clipped by 5 bases and J by 2 bases; unmatched bases: 25. The CDR3 is made up of 22 amino acids. CDR3 coding DNA: TGTGCCAGCAGTCCCTCCGGGGGGGGGCGGGCATATCAGGGGTTTAACACCGGGGAGCTGTTTTTT. It is translated as CASSPSGGGRAYQGFNTGELFF.

The chain employs TRBV20-1 and TRBJ1-1, with D unresolved. The germline gives CDR1 DFQATT, CDR2 SNEGSKA (reference sequence). The V and J ends lost 3 bases and 8 bases respectively, with 7 bases between them. The CDR3 runs to 10 residues. CDR3 sequence: CSARSLEAFF. The CDR3 bases are TGCAGTGCTAGGTCCCTGGAAGCTTTCTTT.

CDR3 nucleotide sequence: TGTGCCAGCAGCTTAGACAGACTAGCGGGAAGAGAGACCCAGTACTTC. Translating it yields CASSLDRLAGRETQYF. The chain joins TRBV7-2 to TRBJ2-5, with 11 positions matching TRBD2. Germline V gene sequence: CDR1 SGHTA, CDR2 FQGNSA. V lost 1 base and J lost 4; bases outside the gene matches: 5. This CDR3 comprises 16 residues.

The chain has TRBV19 and TRBJ1-2; 7 bases map to TRBD1. The CDR3 covers 14 residues. Germline-derived CDR1 and CDR2 are LNHDA and SQIVND (reference sequence). Germline trimming cut 5 bases from V and 2 bases from J; bases unmatched to any gene: 5. CDR3 sequence: CASSFLTGNYGYTF. The CDR3 region has the DNA TGTGCCAGTAGTTTCTTGACAGGGAACTATGGCTACACCTTC.